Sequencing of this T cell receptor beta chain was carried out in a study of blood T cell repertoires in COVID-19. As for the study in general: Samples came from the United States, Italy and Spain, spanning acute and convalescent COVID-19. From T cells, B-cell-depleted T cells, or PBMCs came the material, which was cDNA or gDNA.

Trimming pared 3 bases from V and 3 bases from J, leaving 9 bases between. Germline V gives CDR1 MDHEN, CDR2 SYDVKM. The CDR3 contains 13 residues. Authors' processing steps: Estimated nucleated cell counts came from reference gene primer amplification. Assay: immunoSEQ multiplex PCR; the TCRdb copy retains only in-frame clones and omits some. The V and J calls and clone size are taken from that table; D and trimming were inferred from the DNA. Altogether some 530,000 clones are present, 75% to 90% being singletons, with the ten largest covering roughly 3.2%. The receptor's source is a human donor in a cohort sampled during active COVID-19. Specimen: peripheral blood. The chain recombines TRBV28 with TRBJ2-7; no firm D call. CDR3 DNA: TGTGCCAGCAGTTTGGTCTCCAGCTACGAGCAGTACTTC. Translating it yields CASSLVSSYEQYF. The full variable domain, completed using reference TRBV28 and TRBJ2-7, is DVKVTQSSRYLVKRTGEKVFLECVQDMDHENMFWYRQDPGLGLRLIYFSYDVKMKEKGDIPEGYSVSREKKERFSLILESASTNQTSMYLCASSLVSSYEQYFGPGTRLTVT.